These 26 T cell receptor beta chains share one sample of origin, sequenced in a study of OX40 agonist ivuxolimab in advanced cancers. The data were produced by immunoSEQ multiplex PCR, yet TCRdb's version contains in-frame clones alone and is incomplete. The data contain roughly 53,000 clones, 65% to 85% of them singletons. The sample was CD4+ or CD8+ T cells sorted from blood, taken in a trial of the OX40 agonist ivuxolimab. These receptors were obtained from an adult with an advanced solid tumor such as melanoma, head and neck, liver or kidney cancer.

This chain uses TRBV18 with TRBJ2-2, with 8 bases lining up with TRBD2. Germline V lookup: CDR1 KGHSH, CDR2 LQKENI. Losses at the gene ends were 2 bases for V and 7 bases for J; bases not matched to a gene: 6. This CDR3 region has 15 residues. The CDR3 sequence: CASSPTSGGVGELFF. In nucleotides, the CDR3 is TGTGCCAGCTCACCAACTAGCGGAGGTGTCGGGGAGCTGTTTTTT.

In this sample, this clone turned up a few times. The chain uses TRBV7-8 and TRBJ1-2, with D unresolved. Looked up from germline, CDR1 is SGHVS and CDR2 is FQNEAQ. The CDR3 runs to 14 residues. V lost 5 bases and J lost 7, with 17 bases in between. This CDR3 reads CASSPGNAMGGYTF. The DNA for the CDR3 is TGTGCCAGCAGCCCGGGGAACGCGATGGGTGGCTACACCTTC.

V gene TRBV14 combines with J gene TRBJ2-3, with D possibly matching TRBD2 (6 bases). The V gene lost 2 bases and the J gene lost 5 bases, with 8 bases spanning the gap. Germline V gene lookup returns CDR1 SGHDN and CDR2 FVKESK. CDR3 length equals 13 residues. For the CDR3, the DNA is TGTGCCAGCAGCCAATATAGCGGAGATACGCAGTATTTT. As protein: CASSQYSGDTQYF.

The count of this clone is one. CDR3 in amino acids: CASSLGGTGSGEQFF. CDR3 DNA sequence: TGTGCCAGCAGCTTAGGTGGGACAGGGAGCGGTGAGCAGTTCTTC. V usage is TRBV7-8 and J usage is TRBJ2-1, with TRBD1 matching over 9 bases. The germline V gene has CDR1 SGHVS and CDR2 FQNEAQ. With V trimmed by 1 base and J by 9 bases, 7 bases remained unmatched. The CDR3 is 15 amino acids. Based on the CDR3 plus reference TRBV7-8 and TRBJ2-1, the full variable domain is GAGVSQSPRYKVAKRGQDVALRCDPISGHVSLFWYQQALGQGPEFLTYFQNEAQLDKSGLPSDRFFAERPEGSVSTLKIQRTQQEDSAVYLCASSLGGTGSGEQFFGPGTRLTVL.

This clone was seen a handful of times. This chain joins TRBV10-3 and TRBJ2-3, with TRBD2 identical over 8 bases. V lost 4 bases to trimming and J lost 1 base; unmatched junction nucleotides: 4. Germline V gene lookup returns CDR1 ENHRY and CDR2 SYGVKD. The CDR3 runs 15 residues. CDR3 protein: CAISAGGGRTDTQYF. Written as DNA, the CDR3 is TGTGCCATCAGTGCTGGCGGGGGGCGCACAGATACGCAGTATTTT.

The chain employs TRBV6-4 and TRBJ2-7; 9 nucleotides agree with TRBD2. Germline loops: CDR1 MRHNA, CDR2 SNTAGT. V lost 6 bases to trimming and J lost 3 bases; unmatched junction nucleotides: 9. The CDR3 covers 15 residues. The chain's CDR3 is CASRRTGTSSYEQYF. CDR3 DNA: TGTGCCAGCAGAAGGACCGGGACTAGCAGCTACGAGCAGTACTTC.

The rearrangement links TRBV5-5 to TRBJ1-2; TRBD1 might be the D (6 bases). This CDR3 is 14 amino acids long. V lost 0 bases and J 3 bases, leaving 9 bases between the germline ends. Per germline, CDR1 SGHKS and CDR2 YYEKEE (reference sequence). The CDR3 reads CASSLEGDDYGYTF. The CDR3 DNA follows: TGTGCCAGCAGCTTGGAGGGGGATGACTATGGCTACACCTTC.

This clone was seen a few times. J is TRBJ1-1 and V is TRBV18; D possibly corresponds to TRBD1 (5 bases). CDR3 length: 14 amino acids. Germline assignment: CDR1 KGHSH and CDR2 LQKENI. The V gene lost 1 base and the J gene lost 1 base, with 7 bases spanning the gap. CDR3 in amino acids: CASSPRGKNTEAFF. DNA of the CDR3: TGTGCCAGCTCACCACGGGGGAAGAACACTGAAGCTTTCTTT.

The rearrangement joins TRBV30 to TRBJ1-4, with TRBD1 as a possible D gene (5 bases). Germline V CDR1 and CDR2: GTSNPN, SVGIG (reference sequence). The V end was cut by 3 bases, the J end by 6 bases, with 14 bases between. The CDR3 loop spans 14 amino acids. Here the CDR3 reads CAWRNAGDDEKLFF. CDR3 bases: TGTGCCTGGAGGAATGCGGGGGATGATGAAAAACTGTTTTTT.

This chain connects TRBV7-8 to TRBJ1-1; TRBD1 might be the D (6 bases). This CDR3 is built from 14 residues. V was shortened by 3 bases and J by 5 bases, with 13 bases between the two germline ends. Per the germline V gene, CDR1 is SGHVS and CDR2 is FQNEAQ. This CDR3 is CASSFSGGGTEAFF. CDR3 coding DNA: TGTGCCAGCAGCTTCTCCGGAGGGGGTACTGAAGCTTTCTTT.

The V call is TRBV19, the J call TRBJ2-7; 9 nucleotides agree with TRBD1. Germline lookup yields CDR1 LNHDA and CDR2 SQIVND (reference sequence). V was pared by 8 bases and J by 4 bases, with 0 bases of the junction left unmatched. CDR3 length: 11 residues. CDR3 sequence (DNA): TGTGCCAGTGGACAGGGGTACGAGCAGTACTTC. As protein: CASGQGYEQYF.

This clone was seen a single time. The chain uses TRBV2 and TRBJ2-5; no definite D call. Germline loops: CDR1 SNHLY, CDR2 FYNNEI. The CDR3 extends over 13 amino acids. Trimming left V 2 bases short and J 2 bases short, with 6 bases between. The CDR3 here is CASSEQQQETQYF. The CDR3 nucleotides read TGTGCCAGCAGTGAACAGCAACAAGAGACCCAGTACTTC.

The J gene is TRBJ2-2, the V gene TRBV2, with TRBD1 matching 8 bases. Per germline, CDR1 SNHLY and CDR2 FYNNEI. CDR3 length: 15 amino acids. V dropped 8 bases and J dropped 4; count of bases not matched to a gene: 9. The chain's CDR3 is CASGSGQGATGELFF. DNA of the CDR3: TGTGCCAGCGGGTCCGGACAGGGTGCCACCGGGGAGCTGTTTTTT.

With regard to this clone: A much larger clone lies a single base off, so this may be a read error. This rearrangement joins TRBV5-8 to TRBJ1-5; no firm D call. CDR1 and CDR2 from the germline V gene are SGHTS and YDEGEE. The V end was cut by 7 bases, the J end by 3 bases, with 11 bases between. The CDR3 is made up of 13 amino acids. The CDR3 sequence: CASGIGSNQPQHF. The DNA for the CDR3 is TGTGCCAGCGGCATCGGGTCCAATCAGCCCCAGCATTTT.

The CDR3 is CASSPDTNYGYTF. As DNA, the CDR3 is TGCGCCAGCAGCCCGGACACCAACTATGGCTACACCTTC. The chain has TRBV5-1 and TRBJ1-2; TRBD1 might be the D (5 bases). V was trimmed by 4 bases and J by 2 bases, leaving 9 bases between them. The CDR3 is 13 amino acids. The germline V gene encodes CDR1 SGHRS and CDR2 YFSETQ.

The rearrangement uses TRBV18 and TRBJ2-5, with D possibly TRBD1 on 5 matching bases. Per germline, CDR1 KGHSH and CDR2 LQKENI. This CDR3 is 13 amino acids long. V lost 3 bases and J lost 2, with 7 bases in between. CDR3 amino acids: CASSPTEQETQYF. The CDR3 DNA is TGTGCCAGCTCACCGACAGAACAAGAGACCCAGTACTTC.

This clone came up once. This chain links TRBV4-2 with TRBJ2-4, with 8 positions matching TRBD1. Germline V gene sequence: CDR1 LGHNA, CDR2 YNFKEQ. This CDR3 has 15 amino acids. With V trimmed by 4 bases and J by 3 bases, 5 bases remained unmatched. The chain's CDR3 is CASSRDRGLKNIQYF. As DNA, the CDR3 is TGTGCCAGCAGCCGAGACAGGGGACTCAAAAACATTCAGTACTTC.

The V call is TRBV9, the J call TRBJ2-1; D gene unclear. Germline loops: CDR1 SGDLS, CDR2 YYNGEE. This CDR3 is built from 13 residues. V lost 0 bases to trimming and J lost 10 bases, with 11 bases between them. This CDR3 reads CASSVARVSEQFF. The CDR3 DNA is TGTGCCAGCAGCGTAGCTCGGGTCTCGGAGCAGTTCTTC.

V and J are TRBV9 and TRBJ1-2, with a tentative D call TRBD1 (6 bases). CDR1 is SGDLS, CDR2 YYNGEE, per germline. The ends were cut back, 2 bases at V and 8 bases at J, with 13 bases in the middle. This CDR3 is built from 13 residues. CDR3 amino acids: CASSVGTSRGYTF. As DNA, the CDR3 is TGTGCCAGCAGCGTCGGGACATCTCGGGGCTACACCTTC.

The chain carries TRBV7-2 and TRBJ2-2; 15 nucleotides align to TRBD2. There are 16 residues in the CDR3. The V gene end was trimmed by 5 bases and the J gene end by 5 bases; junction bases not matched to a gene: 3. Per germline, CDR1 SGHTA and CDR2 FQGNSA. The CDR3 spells CASSRGLAGGTGELFF. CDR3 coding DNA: TGTGCCAGCAGCCGAGGACTAGCGGGGGGGACCGGGGAGCTGTTTTTT.

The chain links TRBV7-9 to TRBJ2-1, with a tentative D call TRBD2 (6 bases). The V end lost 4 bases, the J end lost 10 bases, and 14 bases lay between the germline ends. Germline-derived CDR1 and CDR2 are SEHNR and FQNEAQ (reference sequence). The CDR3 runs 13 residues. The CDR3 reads CASSSDPGGEQFF. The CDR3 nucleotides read TGTGCCAGCAGCTCCGACCCCGGGGGAGAGCAGTTCTTC.

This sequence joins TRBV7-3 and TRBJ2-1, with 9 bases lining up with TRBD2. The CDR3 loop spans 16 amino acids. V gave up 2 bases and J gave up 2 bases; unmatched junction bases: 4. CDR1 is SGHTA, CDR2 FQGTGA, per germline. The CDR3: CASSLHSGGTYNEQFF. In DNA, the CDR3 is TGTGCCAGCAGCTTACATAGCGGGGGCACCTACAATGAGCAGTTCTTC. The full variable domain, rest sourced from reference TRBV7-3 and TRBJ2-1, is GAGVSQTPSNKVTEKGKYVELRCDPISGHTALYWYRQSLGQGPEFLIYFQGTGAADDSGLPNDRFFAVRPEGSVSTLKIQRTERGDSAVYLCASSLHSGGTYNEQFFGPGTRLTVL.

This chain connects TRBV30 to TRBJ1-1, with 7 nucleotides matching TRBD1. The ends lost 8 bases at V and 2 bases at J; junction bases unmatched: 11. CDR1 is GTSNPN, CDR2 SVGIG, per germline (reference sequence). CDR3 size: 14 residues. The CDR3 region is CATTQGRVNTEAFF. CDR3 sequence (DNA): TGTGCCACAACACAGGGGAGAGTAAACACTGAAGCTTTCTTT.

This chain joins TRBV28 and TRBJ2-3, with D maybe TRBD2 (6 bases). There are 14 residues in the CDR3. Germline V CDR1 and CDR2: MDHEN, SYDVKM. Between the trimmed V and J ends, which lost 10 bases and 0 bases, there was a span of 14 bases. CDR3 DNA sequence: TGTGCCACCAAGTTTGGGGGGAGCACAGATACGCAGTATTTT. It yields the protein CATKFGGSTDTQYF.

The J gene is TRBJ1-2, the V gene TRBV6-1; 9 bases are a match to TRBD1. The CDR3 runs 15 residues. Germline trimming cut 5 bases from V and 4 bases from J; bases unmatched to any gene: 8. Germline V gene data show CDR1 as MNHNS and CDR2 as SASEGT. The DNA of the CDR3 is TGTGCCAGCAGTACTATGGGACAGGGTCTCTATGGCTACACCTTC. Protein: CASSTMGQGLYGYTF.

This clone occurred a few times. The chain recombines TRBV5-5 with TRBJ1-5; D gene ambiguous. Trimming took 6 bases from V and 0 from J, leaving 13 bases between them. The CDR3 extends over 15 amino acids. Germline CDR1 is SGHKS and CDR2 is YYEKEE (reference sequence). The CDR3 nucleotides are TGTGCCAGCACGAACGGAATTCTTAGCAATCAGCCCCAGCATTTT. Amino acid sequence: CASTNGILSNQPQHF.